The clone carrying this T cell receptor beta chain appeared a single time. Its antigen is not known. Sequencing was performed with immunoSEQ multiplex PCR; in TCRdb, only in-frame clones are kept and a portion is missing. In the table there are some 150,000 clones, about 93% of which are singletons. People who had autoimmune disease history or systemic immunosuppression were excluded. These data come from a study of OX40 agonist ivuxolimab in advanced cancers. Study-level information: Partial responses, seen in three patients, involved one hepatocellular carcinoma and two cutaneous melanomas.

Study observations and caveats: At 0.1 to 3.0 mg/kg and by week 6, CD4+ and CD8+ T cells in the blood had expanded clonally.

This TCR was recovered from an adult with an advanced solid tumor such as melanoma, head and neck, liver or kidney cancer. The material sequenced was CD4+ or CD8+ T cells sorted from blood, taken in a trial of the OX40 agonist ivuxolimab.

The chain's CDR3 is CASSQRTGETYEQYF. CDR3 in DNA: TGTGCCAGTAGTCAAAGGACAGGGGAAACCTACGAGCAGTACTTC. This sequence joins TRBV19 and TRBJ2-7; 9 positions match TRBD1. This CDR3 has 15 amino acids. Trimming cost V 5 bases and J 2 bases; bases outside gene matches: 7. CDR1 LNHDA and CDR2 SQIVND come from the germline V gene (reference sequence).